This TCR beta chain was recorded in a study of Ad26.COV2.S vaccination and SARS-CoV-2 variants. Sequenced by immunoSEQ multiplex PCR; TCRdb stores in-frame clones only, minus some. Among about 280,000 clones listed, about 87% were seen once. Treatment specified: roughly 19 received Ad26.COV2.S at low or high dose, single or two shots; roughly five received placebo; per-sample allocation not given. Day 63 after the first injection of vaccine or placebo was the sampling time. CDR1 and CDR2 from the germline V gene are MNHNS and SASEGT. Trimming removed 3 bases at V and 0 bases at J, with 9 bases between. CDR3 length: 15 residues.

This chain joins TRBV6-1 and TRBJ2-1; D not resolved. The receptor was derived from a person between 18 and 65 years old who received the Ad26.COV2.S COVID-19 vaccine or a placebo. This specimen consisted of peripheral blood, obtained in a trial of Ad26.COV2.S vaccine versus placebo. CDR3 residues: CASSDRRSSYNEQFF. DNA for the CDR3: TGTGCCAGCAGTGATCGCAGGAGCTCCTACAATGAGCAGTTCTTC.